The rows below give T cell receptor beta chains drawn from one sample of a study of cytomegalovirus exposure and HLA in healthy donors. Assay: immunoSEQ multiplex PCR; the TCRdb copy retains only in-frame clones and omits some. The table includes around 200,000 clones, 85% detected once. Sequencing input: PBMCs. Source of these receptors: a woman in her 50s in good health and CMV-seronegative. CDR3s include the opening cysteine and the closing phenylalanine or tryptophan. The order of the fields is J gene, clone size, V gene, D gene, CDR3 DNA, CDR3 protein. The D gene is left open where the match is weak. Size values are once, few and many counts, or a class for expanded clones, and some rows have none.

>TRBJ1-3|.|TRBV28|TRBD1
TGTGCCAGCAGTCTCGTGGGGACAGCTTCTGGAAACACCATATATTTT
CASSLVGTASGNTIYF
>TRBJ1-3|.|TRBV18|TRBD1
TGTGCCAGCCGGGACAGGGGTTCCGGAAACACCATATATTTT
CASRDRGSGNTIYF
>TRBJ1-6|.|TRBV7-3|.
TGTGCCAGCGGCACAGGGTTCAATTCACCCCTCCACTTT
CASGTGFNSPLHF
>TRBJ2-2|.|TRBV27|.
TGTGCCAGCAGTCCTTACGCTCGCGGGAAGGCCGGGGAGCTGTTTTTT
CASSPYARGKAGELFF
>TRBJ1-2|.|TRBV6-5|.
TGTGCCAGCAGGGGGGCCCTAGCAGGCTACACCTTC
CASRGALAGYTF
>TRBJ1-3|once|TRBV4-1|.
TGCGCCAGCAGCCAAGTTCACCAGAAGAGAAACACCATATATTTT
CASSQVHQKRNTIYF
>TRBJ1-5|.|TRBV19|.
TGTGCCAGTAGTATAGACCTGGACAGTTATAGCAATCAGCCCCAGCATTTT
CASSIDLDSYSNQPQHF
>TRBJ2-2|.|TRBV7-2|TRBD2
TGTGCCAGCAGCATAACTAGCGGCACCGGGGAGCTGTTTTTT
CASSITSGTGELFF
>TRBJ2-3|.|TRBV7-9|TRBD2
TGTGCCAGCAGCCCTCCTCGACTAGCGGCTAGCACAGATACGCAGTATTTT
CASSPPRLAASTDTQYF
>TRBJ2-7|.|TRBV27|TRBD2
TGTGCCAGCGGACCGGCGGGAGGGCCCCACGAGCAGTACTTC
CASGPAGGPHEQYF
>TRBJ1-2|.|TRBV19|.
TGTGCCAGTACTTTCTTCGGGGAGCAAGGCTACACCTTC
CASTFFGEQGYTF
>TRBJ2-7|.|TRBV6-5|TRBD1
TGTGCCAGCAGGCAGGGGGCGCGGGAGCAGTACTTC
CASRQGAREQYF
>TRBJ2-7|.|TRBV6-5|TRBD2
TGTGCCAGTCTCGGACTAGCGGGCCCGTACGAGCAGTACTTC
CASLGLAGPYEQYF
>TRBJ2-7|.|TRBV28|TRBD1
TGTGCCAGCGGTACCCCAACAGGGGGTTCCTACGAGCAGTACTTC
CASGTPTGGSYEQYF
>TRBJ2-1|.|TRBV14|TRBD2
TGTGCCAGCAGCCAAGTTAAGGGACTAGGGGGCAATGAGCAGTTCTTC
CASSQVKGLGGNEQFF
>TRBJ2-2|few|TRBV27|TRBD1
TGTGCCACCTCTAGGGGGCCGAACACCGGGGAGCTGTTTTTT
CATSRGPNTGELFF
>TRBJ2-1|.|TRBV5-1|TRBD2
TGCGCCAGCAGCTTGGAGGGTAGCGGGAACAATGAGCAGTTCTTC
CASSLEGSGNNEQFF
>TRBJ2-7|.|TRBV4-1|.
TGCGCCAGCAGCCAAGCGGCAGGGGTTACGTACGAGCAGTACTTC
CASSQAAGVTYEQYF
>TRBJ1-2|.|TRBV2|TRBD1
TGTGCCAGTCTAGAGACAGGGGTTATGCATGGCTACACCTTC
CASLETGVMHGYTF
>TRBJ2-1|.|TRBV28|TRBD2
TGTCGCGCGGGAGGGCTCCTAGGTGAGCAGTTCTTC
CRAGGLLGEQFF
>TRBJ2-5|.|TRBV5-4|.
TGTGCCAGCGGGGCCCGTCTAACGTACCAAGAGACCCAGTACTTC
CASGARLTYQETQYF
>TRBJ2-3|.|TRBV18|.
TGTGCCAGCTCACTGACTACCACAGATACGCAGTATTTT
CASSLTTTDTQYF
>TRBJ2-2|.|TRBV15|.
TGTGCCACCAGCTTTCGAGCGGTCGCGAACACCGGGGAGCTGTTTTTT
CATSFRAVANTGELFF
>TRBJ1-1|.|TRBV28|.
TGTGCCAGCCTTACTACCGACGGGAGGAGACGGGACGTAGGTTACACTGAAGCTTTCTTT
CASLTTDGRRRDVGYTEAFF
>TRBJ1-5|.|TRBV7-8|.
TGTGCCAGCAGCTTAGAGGGCACAGGTATTAATCAGCCCCAGCATTTT
CASSLEGTGINQPQHF
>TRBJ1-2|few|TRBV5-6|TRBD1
TGTGCCAGCACCGGGGGACAGCGATATGGCTACACCTTC
CASTGGQRYGYTF
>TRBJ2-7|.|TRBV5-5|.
TGTGCCAGCAGCTGGGGCCTTCCACCCGGCTACGAGCAGTACTTC
CASSWGLPPGYEQYF
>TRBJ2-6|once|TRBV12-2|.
TGTGCAAGTCGCTTATTGTCAACCTACGACTCTGGGGCCAACGTCCTGACTTTC
CASRLLSTYDSGANVLTF
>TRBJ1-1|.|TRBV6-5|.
TGTGCCAGCAGTTCCCCGGCAGGGGTGTTTGACACTGAAGCTTTCTTT
CASSSPAGVFDTEAFF
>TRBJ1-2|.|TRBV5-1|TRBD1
TGCGCCAGCAGCTTAGGGGGCTCGGACTATGGCTACACCTTC
CASSLGGSDYGYTF
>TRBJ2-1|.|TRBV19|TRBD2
TGTGCCAGTAGTACGACTAGCGGGAGGAGAAATGAGCAGTTCTTC
CASSTTSGRRNEQFF
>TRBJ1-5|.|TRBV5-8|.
TGTGCCAGCAGCTTAGGATTGGGGAGAAATCAGCCCCAGCATTTT
CASSLGLGRNQPQHF
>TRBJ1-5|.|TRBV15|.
TGTGCCACCAGCGGGCTGTTTACATCGGATCTTATCAATCAGCCCCAGCATTTT
CATSGLFTSDLINQPQHF
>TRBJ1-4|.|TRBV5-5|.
TGTGCCAGCAGCTTGCCTACAGGTTCACCTAATGAAAAACTGTTTTTT
CASSLPTGSPNEKLFF
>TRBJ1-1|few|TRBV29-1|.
TGCAGCGTTGTAACAGGGCCAAGCACTGAAGCTTTCTTT
CSVVTGPSTEAFF
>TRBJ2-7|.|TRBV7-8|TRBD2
TGTGCCAGCAGCTTAGCTGTGGCGGGAGGGACCTACGAGCAGTACTTC
CASSLAVAGGTYEQYF
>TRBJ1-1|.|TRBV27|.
TGTGCCAGCAGTCCATCAGGGGATAGCACTGAAGCTTTCTTT
CASSPSGDSTEAFF
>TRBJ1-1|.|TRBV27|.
TGTGCCAGCAGCCCTTGGCCTCAGAACACTGAAGCTTTCTTT
CASSPWPQNTEAFF
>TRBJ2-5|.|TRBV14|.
TGTGCCAGCAGCCAAGACAGGACAAGACAAGAGACCCAGTACTTC
CASSQDRTRQETQYF
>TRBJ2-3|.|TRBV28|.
TGTGCCAGCAGTTTTCCAGGATCTAGCACAGATACGCAGTATTTT
CASSFPGSSTDTQYF
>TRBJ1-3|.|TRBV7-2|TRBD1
TGTGCCAGCAGCCCGAGGGCGCAGGGGGCTACGGGAAACACCATATATTTT
CASSPRAQGATGNTIYF